The next 24 T cell receptor beta chains were all read from a single sample in a study of shared clonotypes between healthy human individuals. Libraries were prepared by immunoSEQ multiplex PCR; TCRdb keeps only in-frame clonotypes and omits some of them. In the table there are a few million clones, approximately 94% of which are singletons. Input material: naive CD4+ T cells sorted from blood. The subset is: CD45RA+ positively selected. The source is a man in his late teens or twenties in good health.

This clone was picked up one time. The same CDR3 is also encoded by other DNA sequences in this sample. The chain carries TRBV6-6 and TRBJ2-1, with D possibly matching TRBD2 (6 bases). The CDR3 has 14 residues. Germline V CDR1 and CDR2: MNHNY, SVGAGI (reference sequence). V lost 5 bases, J lost 6 bases, and 14 bases lay in between. CDR3 in amino acids: CASSRLGSRNEQFF. CDR3 sequence (DNA): TGTGCCAGCAGTCGACTAGGGAGTCGCAATGAGCAGTTCTTC.

Concerning this clone: A read error may be the cause here, since a much bigger clone is one base away. As DNA, the CDR3 is TGTGCCAGCAGCTTGGACCATCAGCCCCAGCATTTT. It codes for CASSLDHQPQHF. The J gene is TRBJ1-5, the V gene TRBV5-4; D uncertain. The CDR3 totals 12 residues. V was shortened by 0 bases and J by 5 bases, with 3 bases between the two germline ends. Germline-derived CDR1 and CDR2 are SGHNT and YYREEE (reference sequence).

The genes are TRBV7-9 and TRBJ2-1; D unclear. Deletions cut 6 bases from V and 9 bases from J, with 15 bases between. The CDR3 has 13 amino acids. Germline CDR1 SEHNR, CDR2 FQNEAQ (reference sequence). Written as DNA, the CDR3 is TGTGCCAGCAGATCGGGTGGGCTAGGTGAGCAGTTCTTC. Translation: CASRSGGLGEQFF. Complete variable domain (other parts from reference TRBV7-9 and TRBJ2-1): DTGVSQNPRHKITKRGQNVTFRCDPISEHNRLYWYRQTLGQGPEFLTYFQNEAQLEKSRLLSDRFSAERPKGSFSTLEIQRTEQGDSAMYLCASRSGGLGEQFFGPGTRLTVL.

The genes are TRBV6-5 and TRBJ2-1; 10 nucleotides line up with TRBD1. The CDR3 is made up of 14 amino acids. Germline V lookup: CDR1 MNHEY, CDR2 SVGAGI. V shed 3 bases and J 9 bases; nucleotides not matched to a gene: 5. CDR3 sequence: CASSYDRGQGEQFF. The CDR3 DNA reads TGTGCCAGCAGTTATGACAGGGGGCAGGGTGAGCAGTTCTTC.

V usage is TRBV18 and J usage is TRBJ2-3; 7 nucleotides align to TRBD2. V trimming: 2 bases; J trimming: 0 bases; junction bases outside the gene matches: 5. This CDR3 is built from 16 residues. CDR1 KGHSH and CDR2 LQKENI come from the germline V gene. The CDR3 reads CASSPYGGSSTDTQYF. DNA of the CDR3: TGTGCCAGCTCACCATACGGCGGGAGTAGCACAGATACGCAGTATTTT.

The chain is built from TRBV5-8 and TRBJ2-1; maybe TRBD2 (5 bases). The CDR3 sequence is 15 residues long. With 0 bases removed from V and 14 bases from J, the gap between germline ends came to 21 bases. Germline-derived CDR1 and CDR2 are SGHTS and YDEGEE. The CDR3 bases are TGTGCCAGCAGCTTGGCCGTTACAGCGGTAGAGAGGAAGTTCTTC. As protein: CASSLAVTAVERKFF.

The chain recombines TRBV5-1 with TRBJ1-5, with no clear D. Germline V gene lookup returns CDR1 SGHRS and CDR2 YFSETQ. Trimming removed 5 bases at V and 0 bases at J, with 6 bases between. This CDR3 has 13 residues. Here the CDR3 DNA reads TGCGCCAGCAGTGTTTATAGCAATCAGCCCCAGCATTTT. It codes for CASSVYSNQPQHF. The complete variable domain, with remaining parts taken from reference TRBV5-1 and TRBJ1-5, reads KAGVTQTPRYLIKTRGQQVTLSCSPISGHRSVSWYQQTPGQGLQFLFEYFSETQRNKGNFPGRFSGRQFSNSRSEMNVSTLELGDSALYLCASSVYSNQPQHFGDGTRLSIL.

This rearrangement joins TRBV6-6 to TRBJ1-6; TRBD1 matches at 8 bases. The CDR3 covers 15 residues. The ends lost 2 bases at V and 7 bases at J; junction bases unmatched: 4. In germline, CDR1 is MNHNY, CDR2 SVGAGI (reference sequence). Here the CDR3 reads CASSYAQGGNSPLHF. DNA of the CDR3: TGTGCCAGCAGTTACGCACAGGGGGGCAATTCACCCCTCCACTTT.

The CDR3 sequence is CASSLAPGTVNTEAFF. The CDR3 DNA follows: TGTGCCAGCAGCTTAGCCCCTGGGACAGTGAACACTGAAGCTTTCTTT. The chain employs TRBV7-6 and TRBJ1-1, with 7 bases fitting TRBD1. V was pared by 0 bases and J by 0 bases, with 4 bases of the junction left unmatched. Looked up from germline, CDR1 is SGHVS and CDR2 is FNYEAQ. The CDR3 contains 16 residues.

The rearrangement joins TRBV28 to TRBJ2-7, with D perhaps matching TRBD1 (6 bases). In germline, CDR1 is MDHEN, CDR2 SYDVKM. This CDR3 spans 15 amino acids. The V and J ends lost 6 bases and 0 bases respectively, with 15 bases between them. The DNA of the CDR3 is TGTGCCAGCAGAGCCATACAGACAGGCTCCTACGAGCAGTACTTC. Its translation: CASRAIQTGSYEQYF.

This clone was picked up a small number of times. The chain is built from TRBV19 and TRBJ1-5; TRBD1 aligns across 8 bases. Germline-derived CDR1 and CDR2 are LNHDA and SQIVND (reference sequence). This CDR3 is built from 13 residues. The trim removed 6 bases at V and 7 bases at J, leaving 5 bases unmatched. The CDR3 sequence is CASRDRDKQPQHF. The CDR3 coding sequence is TGTGCCAGTAGGGACAGGGACAAACAGCCCCAGCATTTT.

The V call is TRBV19, the J call TRBJ1-2; 7 positions agree with TRBD1. The CDR3 loop spans 15 amino acids. The junction had 5 bases not matched to a gene; V was cut back by 1 base and J by 3 bases. Germline CDR1 is LNHDA and CDR2 is SQIVND (reference sequence). CDR3 residues: CASSIGGGQYYGYTF. CDR3 bases: TGTGCCAGTAGTATAGGCGGGGGACAGTACTATGGCTACACCTTC.

This CDR3 reads CASSPTGQGYGYTF. The DNA of the CDR3 is TGTGCCAGCAGCCCTACCGGACAGGGATATGGCTACACCTTC. V usage is TRBV6-6 and J usage is TRBJ1-2, with TRBD1 identical over 8 bases. The trim removed 6 bases at V and 5 bases at J, leaving 8 bases unmatched. The CDR3 sequence is 14 residues long. The germline V gene has CDR1 MNHNY and CDR2 SVGAGI (reference sequence).

This clone was recorded once. J is TRBJ2-5 and V is TRBV6-5; D might be TRBD1 or TRBD2, each matching 6 bases. The CDR3 extends over 16 amino acids. CDR1 and CDR2 from the germline V gene are MNHEY and SVGAGI. Trimming left V 4 bases short and J 0 bases short, with 15 bases between. The DNA of the CDR3 is TGTGCCAGCAGTTTGTCCCGGGGGCTTTACCAAGAGACCCAGTACTTC. Translated: CASSLSRGLYQETQYF.

The CDR3 coding sequence is TGTGCCAGCAGCCCAGGGACAGGGACCACCGGGGAGCTGTTTTTT. Its protein product is CASSPGTGTTGELFF. The chain carries TRBV7-9 and TRBJ2-2; 9 nucleotides agree with TRBD1. The CDR3 has 15 amino acids. Germline V gene lookup returns CDR1 SEHNR and CDR2 FQNEAQ (reference sequence). V was clipped by 5 bases and J by 4 bases; unmatched bases: 5.

This clone was observed a handful of times. The chain uses TRBV18 and TRBJ1-2; 9 nucleotides line up with TRBD1. V was clipped by 6 bases and J by 3 bases; unmatched bases: 5. CDR1 is KGHSH and CDR2 is LQKENI in the germline V gene. The CDR3 sequence is 14 residues long. CDR3 protein: CASSLRTGDYGYTF. The CDR3 nucleotides read TGTGCCAGCTCGCTCCGGACAGGGGACTATGGCTACACCTTC.

This chain connects TRBV13 to TRBJ2-1; no clear D. The length of the CDR3 is 13 residues. The V end lost 2 bases, the J end lost 6 bases, and 8 bases lay between the germline ends. The germline gives CDR1 PRHDT, CDR2 FYEKMQ (reference sequence). This CDR3 is CASSLNGFNEQFF. CDR3 coding DNA: TGTGCCAGCAGCTTAAACGGGTTCAATGAGCAGTTCTTC.

The chain links TRBV4-3 to TRBJ1-2, with D unclear. Trimming removed 0 bases at V and 5 bases at J, with 7 bases between. Germline V gene lookup returns CDR1 LGHNA and CDR2 YSLEER. This CDR3 comprises 13 residues. The CDR3 spells CASSQEAKYGYTF. DNA for the CDR3: TGCGCCAGCAGCCAAGAGGCGAAGTATGGCTACACCTTC.

The sample holds one count of this clone. The genes are TRBV5-1 and TRBJ1-2, with a possible D match to TRBD1 (5 bases). The CDR3 extends over 16 amino acids. V was trimmed by 4 bases and J by 0 bases, leaving 16 bases between them. In germline, CDR1 is SGHRS, CDR2 YFSETQ. The chain's CDR3 is CASSSGGHGPNYGYTF. The CDR3 DNA sequence: TGCGCCAGCAGCAGCGGAGGACATGGACCTAACTATGGCTACACCTTC. The full variable domain, in which reference TRBV5-1 and TRBJ1-2 provide the parts outside the CDR3, is KAGVTQTPRYLIKTRGQQVTLSCSPISGHRSVSWYQQTPGQGLQFLFEYFSETQRNKGNFPGRFSGRQFSNSRSEMNVSTLELGDSALYLCASSSGGHGPNYGYTFGSGTRLTVV.

The chain joins TRBV6-4 to TRBJ2-7, with D uncertain. The CDR3 totals 14 residues. Trimming took 2 bases from V and 9 from J, leaving 17 bases between them. Per the germline V gene, CDR1 is MRHNA and CDR2 is SNTAGT. Written as DNA, the CDR3 is TGTGCCAGCAGTGACGGGTCCCCGGGTAGACGGCAGTACTTC. Translating it yields CASSDGSPGRRQYF.

V is TRBV18 and J is TRBJ1-2; tentative D call: TRBD1 (5 bases). From germline, CDR1 is KGHSH and CDR2 LQKENI. This CDR3 comprises 13 residues. Trimming shortened V by 3 bases and J by 8 bases, and 13 bases separated the two germline ends. The CDR3 loop is CASSPGGRLGYTF. The CDR3 DNA reads TGTGCCAGCTCACCGGGGGGACGCTTAGGCTACACCTTC.

The J gene is TRBJ2-2, the V gene TRBV7-3; possible D gene TRBD1, 6 bases. Between the trimmed V and J ends, which lost 5 bases and 0 bases, there was a span of 13 bases. The CDR3 totals 16 residues. Germline-derived CDR1 and CDR2 are SGHTA and FQGTGA. CDR3 amino acids: CASSPRTVANTGELFF. The CDR3 bases are TGTGCCAGCAGCCCACGGACAGTCGCGAACACCGGGGAGCTGTTTTTT.

The chain has TRBV7-2 and TRBJ1-5, with D perhaps TRBD1 (5 bases). V was cut by 2 bases and J by 1 base, with 9 bases left in between. In germline, CDR1 is SGHTA, CDR2 FQGNSA. The CDR3 sequence is 15 residues long. As DNA, the CDR3 is TGTGCCAGCAGCTTATGGGGCGGGAGCAATCAGCCCCAGCATTTT. Translation gives CASSLWGGSNQPQHF.

This sequence joins TRBV5-6 and TRBJ2-2; D is possibly TRBD1 or TRBD2 (5 bases each). Germline lookup yields CDR1 SGHDT and CDR2 YYEEEE. The CDR3 is 15 residues long. Between the trimmed V and J ends, which lost 4 bases and 2 bases, there was a span of 12 bases. Written as DNA, the CDR3 is TGTGCCAGCAGCCCCTCCCGGGACAACACCGGGGAGCTGTTTTTT. It translates to CASSPSRDNTGELFF.